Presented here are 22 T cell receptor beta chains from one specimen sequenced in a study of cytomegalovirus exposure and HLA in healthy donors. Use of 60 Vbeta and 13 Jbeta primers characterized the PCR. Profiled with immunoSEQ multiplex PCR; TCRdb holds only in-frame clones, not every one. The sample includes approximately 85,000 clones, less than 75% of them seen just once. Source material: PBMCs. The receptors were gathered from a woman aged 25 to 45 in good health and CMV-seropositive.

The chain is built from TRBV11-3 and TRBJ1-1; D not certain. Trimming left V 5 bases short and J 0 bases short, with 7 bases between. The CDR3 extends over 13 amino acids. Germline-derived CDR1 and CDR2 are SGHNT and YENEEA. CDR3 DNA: TGTGCCAGCAGCCCTAGGTTGAACACTGAAGCTTTCTTT. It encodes CASSPRLNTEAFF.

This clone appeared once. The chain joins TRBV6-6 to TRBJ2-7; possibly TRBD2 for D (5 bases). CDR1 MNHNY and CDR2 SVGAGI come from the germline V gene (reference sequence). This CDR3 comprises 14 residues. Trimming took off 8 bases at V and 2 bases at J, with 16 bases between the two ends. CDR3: CASCDLASAYEQYF. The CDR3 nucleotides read TGTGCCAGCTGTGATCTAGCATCTGCCTACGAGCAGTACTTC.

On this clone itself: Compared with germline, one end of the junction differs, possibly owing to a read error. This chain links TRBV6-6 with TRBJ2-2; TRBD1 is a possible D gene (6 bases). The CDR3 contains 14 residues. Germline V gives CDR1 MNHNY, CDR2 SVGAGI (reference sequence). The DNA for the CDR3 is TGTGCCACTACCGGGACATCGAAAACCGGGGAGCTGTTTTTT. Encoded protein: CATTGTSKTGELFF.

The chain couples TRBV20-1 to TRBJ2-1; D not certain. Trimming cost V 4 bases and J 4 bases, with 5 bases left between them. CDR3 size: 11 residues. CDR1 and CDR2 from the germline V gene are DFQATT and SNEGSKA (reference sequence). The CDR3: CSAIHYNEQFF. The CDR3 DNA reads TGCAGTGCTATCCATTACAATGAGCAGTTCTTC.

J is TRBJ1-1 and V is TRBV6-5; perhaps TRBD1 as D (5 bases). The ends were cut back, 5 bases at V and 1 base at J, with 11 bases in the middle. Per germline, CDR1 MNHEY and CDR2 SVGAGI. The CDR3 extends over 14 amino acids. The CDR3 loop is CASSRQITNTEAFF. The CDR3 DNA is TGTGCCAGCAGTCGACAGATAACGAACACTGAAGCTTTCTTT.

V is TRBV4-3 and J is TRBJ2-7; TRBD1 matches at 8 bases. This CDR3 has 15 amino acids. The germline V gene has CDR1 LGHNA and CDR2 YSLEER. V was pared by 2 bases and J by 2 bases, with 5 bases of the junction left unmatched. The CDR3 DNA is TGCGCCAGCAGCCAAACTGACAGGGGCCCCTACGAGCAGTACTTC. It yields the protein CASSQTDRGPYEQYF.

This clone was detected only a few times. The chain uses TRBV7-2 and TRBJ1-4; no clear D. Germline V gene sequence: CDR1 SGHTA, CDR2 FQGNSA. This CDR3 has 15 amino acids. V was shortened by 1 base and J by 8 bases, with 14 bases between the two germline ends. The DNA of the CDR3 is TGTGCCAGCAGCTTAGAGCGGGGTCTGTCGGAAAAACTGTTTTTT. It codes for CASSLERGLSEKLFF.

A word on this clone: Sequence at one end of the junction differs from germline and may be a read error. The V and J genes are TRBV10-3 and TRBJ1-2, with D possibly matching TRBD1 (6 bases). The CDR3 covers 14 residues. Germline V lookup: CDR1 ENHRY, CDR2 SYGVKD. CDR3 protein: CAISESGGAVGYPF. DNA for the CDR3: TGTGCCATCAGTGAGTCTGGGGGCGCGGTTGGCTACCCCTTC.

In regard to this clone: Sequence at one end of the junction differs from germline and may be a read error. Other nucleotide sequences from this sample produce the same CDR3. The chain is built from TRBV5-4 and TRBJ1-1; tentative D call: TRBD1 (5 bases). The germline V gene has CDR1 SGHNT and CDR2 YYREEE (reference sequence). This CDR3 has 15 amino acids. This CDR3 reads CASSASHPADTEAFF. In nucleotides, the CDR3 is TGTGCCAGCAGCGCTTCCCACCCGGCGGACACTGAGGCTTTCTTT. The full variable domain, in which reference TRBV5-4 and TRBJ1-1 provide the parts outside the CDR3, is ETGVTQSPTHLIKTRGQQVTLRCSSQSGHNTVSWYQQALGQGPQFIFQYYREEENGRGNFPPRFSGLQFPNYSSELNVNALELDDSALYLCASSASHPADTEAFFGQGTRLTVV.

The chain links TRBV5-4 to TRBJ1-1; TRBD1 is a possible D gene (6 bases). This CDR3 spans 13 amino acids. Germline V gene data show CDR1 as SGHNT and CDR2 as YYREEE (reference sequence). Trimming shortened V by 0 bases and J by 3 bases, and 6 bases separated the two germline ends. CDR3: CASSLGQDTEAFF. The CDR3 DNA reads TGTGCCAGCAGCTTGGGACAGGACACTGAAGCTTTCTTT.

The CDR3 sequence is CASSLGGARQFF. The CDR3 DNA is TGTGCCAGCAGCTTAGGGGGAGCGCGGCAGTTCTTC. The chain employs TRBV13 and TRBJ2-1, with D possibly matching TRBD2 (5 bases). From germline, CDR1 is PRHDT and CDR2 FYEKMQ (reference sequence). This CDR3 is built from 12 residues. Trimming pared 0 bases from V and 12 bases from J, leaving 9 bases between. The complete variable domain, with remaining parts taken from reference TRBV13 and TRBJ2-1, reads AAGVIQSPRHLIKEKRETATLKCYPIPRHDTVYWYQQGPGQDPQFLISFYEKMQSDKGSIPDRFSAQQFSDYHSELNMSSLELGDSALYFCASSLGGARQFFGPGTRLTVL.

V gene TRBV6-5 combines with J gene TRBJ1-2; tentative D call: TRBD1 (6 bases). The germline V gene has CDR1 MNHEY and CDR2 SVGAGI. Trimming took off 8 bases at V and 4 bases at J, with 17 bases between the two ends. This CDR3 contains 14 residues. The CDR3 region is CASSTRGSIYGYTF. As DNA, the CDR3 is TGTGCCAGCTCCACAAGGGGGTCGATCTATGGCTACACCTTC.

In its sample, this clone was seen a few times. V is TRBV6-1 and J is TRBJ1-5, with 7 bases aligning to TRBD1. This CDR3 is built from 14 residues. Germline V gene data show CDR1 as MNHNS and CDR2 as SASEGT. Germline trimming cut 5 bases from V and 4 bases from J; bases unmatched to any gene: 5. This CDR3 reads CASSSPQGNQPQHF. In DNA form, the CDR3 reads TGTGCCAGCAGTTCCCCACAGGGGAATCAGCCCCAGCATTTT.

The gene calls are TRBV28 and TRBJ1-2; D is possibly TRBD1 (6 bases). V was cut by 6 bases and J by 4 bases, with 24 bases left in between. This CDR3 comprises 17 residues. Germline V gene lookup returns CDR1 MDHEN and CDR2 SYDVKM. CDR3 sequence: CASSSEGGDLYRYGYTF. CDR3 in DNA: TGTGCCAGCAGCTCCGAAGGGGGGGACCTCTACCGCTATGGCTACACCTTC.

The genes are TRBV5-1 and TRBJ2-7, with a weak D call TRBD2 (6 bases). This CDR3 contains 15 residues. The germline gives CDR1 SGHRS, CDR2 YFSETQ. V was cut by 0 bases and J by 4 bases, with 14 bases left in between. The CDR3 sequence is CASSLDGGKQYEQYF. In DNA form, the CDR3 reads TGCGCCAGCAGCTTGGACGGGGGTAAACAATACGAGCAGTACTTC.

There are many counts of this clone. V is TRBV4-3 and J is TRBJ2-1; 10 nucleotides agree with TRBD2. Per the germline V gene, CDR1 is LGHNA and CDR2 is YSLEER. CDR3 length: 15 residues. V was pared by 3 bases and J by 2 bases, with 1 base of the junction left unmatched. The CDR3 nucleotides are TGCGCCAGCAGCCAGGGACTAGCGACCTACAATGAGCAGTTCTTC. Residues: CASSQGLATYNEQFF.

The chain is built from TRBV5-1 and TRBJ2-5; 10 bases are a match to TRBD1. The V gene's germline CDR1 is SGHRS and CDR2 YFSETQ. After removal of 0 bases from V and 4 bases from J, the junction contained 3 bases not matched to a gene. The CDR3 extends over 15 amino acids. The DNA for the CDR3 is TGCGCCAGCAGCTTGGGACAGGGGGCAGGAGAGACCCAGTACTTC. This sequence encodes CASSLGQGAGETQYF.

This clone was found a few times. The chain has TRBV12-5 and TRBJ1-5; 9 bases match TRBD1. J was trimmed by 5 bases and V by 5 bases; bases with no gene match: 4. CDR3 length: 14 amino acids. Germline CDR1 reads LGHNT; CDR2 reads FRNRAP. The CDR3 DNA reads TGTGCTAGTGGTAGGACAGGGGACTATCAGCCCCAGCATTTT. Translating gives CASGRTGDYQPQHF. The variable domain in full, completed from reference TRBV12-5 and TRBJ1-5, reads DARVTQTPRHKVTEMGQEVTMRCQPILGHNTVFWYRQTMMQGLELLAYFRNRAPLDDSGMPKDRFSAEMPDATLATLKIQPSEPRDSAVYFCASGRTGDYQPQHFGDGTRLSIL.

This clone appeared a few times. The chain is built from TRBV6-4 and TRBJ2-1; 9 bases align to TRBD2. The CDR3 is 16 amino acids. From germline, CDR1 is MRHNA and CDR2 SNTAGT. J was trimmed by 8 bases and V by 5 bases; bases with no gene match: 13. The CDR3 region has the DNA TGTGCCAGCAGTCCCCGGGCGGGGGGGCTCGGAGATGAGCAGTTCTTC. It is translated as CASSPRAGGLGDEQFF.

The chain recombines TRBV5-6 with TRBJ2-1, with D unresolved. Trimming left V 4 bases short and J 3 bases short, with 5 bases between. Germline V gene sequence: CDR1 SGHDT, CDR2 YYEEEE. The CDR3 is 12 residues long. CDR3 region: CASSVYYNEQFF. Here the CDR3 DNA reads TGTGCCAGCAGCGTTTACTACAATGAGCAGTTCTTC.

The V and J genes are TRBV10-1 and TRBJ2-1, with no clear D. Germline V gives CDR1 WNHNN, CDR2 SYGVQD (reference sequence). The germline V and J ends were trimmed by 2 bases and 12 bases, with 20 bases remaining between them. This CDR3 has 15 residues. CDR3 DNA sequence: TGCGCCAGCAGTGAGCGTCCCCTAGATATCAAGGCGCAGTTCTTC. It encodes CASSERPLDIKAQFF.

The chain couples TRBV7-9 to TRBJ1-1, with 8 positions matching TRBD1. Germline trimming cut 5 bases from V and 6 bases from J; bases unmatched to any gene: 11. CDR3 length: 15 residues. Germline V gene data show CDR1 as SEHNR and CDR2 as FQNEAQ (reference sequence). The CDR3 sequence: CASSHPGGIGAEAFF. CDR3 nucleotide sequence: TGTGCCAGCAGCCATCCAGGGGGCATTGGGGCTGAAGCTTTCTTT.